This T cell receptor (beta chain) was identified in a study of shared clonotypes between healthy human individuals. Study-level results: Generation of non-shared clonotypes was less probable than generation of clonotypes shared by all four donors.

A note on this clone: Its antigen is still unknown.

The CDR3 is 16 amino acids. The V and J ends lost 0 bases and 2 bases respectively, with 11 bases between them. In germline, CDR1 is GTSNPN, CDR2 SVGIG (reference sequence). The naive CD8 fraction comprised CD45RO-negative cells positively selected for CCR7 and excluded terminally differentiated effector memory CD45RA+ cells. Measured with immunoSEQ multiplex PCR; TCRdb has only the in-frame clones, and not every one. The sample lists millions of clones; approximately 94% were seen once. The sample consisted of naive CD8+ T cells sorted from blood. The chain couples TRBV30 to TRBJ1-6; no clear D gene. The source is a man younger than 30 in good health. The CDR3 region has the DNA TGTGCCTGGAGTGTAATGGCTGGTGCCTATAATTCACCCCTCCACTTT. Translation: CAWSVMAGAYNSPLHF.